This T cell receptor beta chain was identified in a study of blood T cell repertoires in COVID-19. On the study more broadly: Samples of COVID-19 (acute and convalescent) were obtained from the United States, Italy and Spain. Sample material is recorded as cDNA or gDNA derived from T cells, B-cell-depleted T cells, or PBMCs.

The table lists this clone with a count of one. Methods used by the authors: Amplification with reference gene primers provided the estimates of nucleated cell counts. Libraries were prepared by immunoSEQ multiplex PCR; TCRdb keeps only in-frame clonotypes and omits some of them. V and J calls and clone size are copied from that table; D and trimming were computed from the DNA. The top ten clones hold 2.1% of a sample with some 96,000 clones, 80% to 95% of them seen once. The CDR3 runs to 14 residues. The V gene lost 2 bases and the J gene lost 0 bases, with 5 bases spanning the gap. Looked up from germline, CDR1 is SGHTA and CDR2 is FQGNSA.

The material sequenced was peripheral blood. V usage is TRBV7-2 and J usage is TRBJ1-5; maybe TRBD1 (5 bases). The source of this sequence is a man aged 45-65 years with active COVID-19. CDR3 in DNA: TGTGCCAGCAGCTTACAGGGTAGCAATCAGCCCCAGCATTTT. This sequence encodes CASSLQGSNQPQHF.